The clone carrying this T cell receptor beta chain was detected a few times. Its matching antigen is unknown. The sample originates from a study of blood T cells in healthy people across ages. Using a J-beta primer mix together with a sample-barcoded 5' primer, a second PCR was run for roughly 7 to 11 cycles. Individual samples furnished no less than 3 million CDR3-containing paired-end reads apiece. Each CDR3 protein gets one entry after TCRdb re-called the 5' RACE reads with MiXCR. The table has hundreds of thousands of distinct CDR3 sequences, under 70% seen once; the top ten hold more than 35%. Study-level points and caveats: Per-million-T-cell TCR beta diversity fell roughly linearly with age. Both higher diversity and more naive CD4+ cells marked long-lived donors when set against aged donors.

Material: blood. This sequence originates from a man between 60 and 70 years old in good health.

The CDR3 DNA reads TGTGCTAGTGGTTTCGTTCGTTCACCCCTCCACTTT. Encoded protein: CASGFVRSPLHF. J is TRBJ1-6 and V is TRBV12-5; no definite D call. The V gene's germline CDR1 is LGHNT and CDR2 FRNRAP. V gave up 3 bases and J gave up 9 bases, with 6 bases separating them. CDR3 size: 12 residues. The full variable domain, with the rest looked up from reference TRBV12-5 and TRBJ1-6, is DARVTQTPRHKVTEMGQEVTMRCQPILGHNTVFWYRQTMMQGLELLAYFRNRAPLDDSGMPKDRFSAEMPDATLATLKIQPSEPRDSAVYFCASGFVRSPLHFGNGTRLTVT.